This entry lists 32 T cell receptor beta chains sequenced from one sample in a study of PD-1 blockade in classical Hodgkin lymphoma. Measured with immunoSEQ multiplex PCR; TCRdb has only the in-frame clones, and not every one. The sample comprises roughly 100,000 clones, about 92% of which are singletons, and over 15% rests with the top ten. Time point reported: cycle 4 day 1 (C4D1), after 5 to 7 weeks of nivolumab. There was relapse after autologous stem cell transplantation in every patient, and there was variation in brentuximab vedotin exposure. Sequencing used peripheral blood mononuclear cells (PBMCs), obtained before the fourth cycle of nivolumab. All receptors come from a human donor with classical Hodgkin lymphoma.

V gene TRBV20-1 combines with J gene TRBJ2-5; D ambiguous. The better agreement between TRBJ2-7 and the DNA end casts doubt on the J call. CDR3 length: 11 residues. Germline lookup yields CDR1 DFQATT and CDR2 SNEGSKA (reference sequence). This CDR3 is CSARPNYEQYF. The CDR3 nucleotides read TGCAGTGCTAGACCTAACTACGAGCAGTACTTC.

The chain couples TRBV5-1 to TRBJ2-7; no definite D call. The CDR3 loop spans 12 amino acids. The V end was cut by 4 bases, the J end by 3 bases, with 8 bases between. Germline assignment: CDR1 SGHRS and CDR2 YFSETQ. CDR3 region: CASSPFCYEQYF. The CDR3 bases are TGCGCCAGCAGCCCTTTCTGCTACGAGCAGTACTTC.

The chain carries TRBV29-1 and TRBJ1-5; possibly TRBD1 for D (6 bases). CDR3 length: 13 amino acids. The ends were cut back, 4 bases at V and 7 bases at J, with 14 bases in the middle. Germline loops: CDR1 SQVTM, CDR2 ANQGSEA. This chain's CDR3 is CSVVLGARQPQHF. In DNA, the CDR3 is TGCAGCGTTGTCTTGGGGGCGCGGCAGCCCCAGCATTTT.

V usage is TRBV13 and J usage is TRBJ2-3; 8 bases are shared with TRBD1. Germline V gene data show CDR1 as PRHDT and CDR2 as FYEKMQ (reference sequence). The CDR3 has 17 residues. J lost 0 bases, V lost 4 bases, and 9 bases had no gene match. The CDR3 DNA reads as TGTGCCAGCAGCTCGTGGGGACAGGTGACTAGCACAGATACGCAGTATTTT. This gives the protein CASSSWGQVTSTDTQYF.

In DNA form, the CDR3 reads TGCGCCAGCAGCTTGGGTTCAGGGAACTACGAGCAGTACTTC. This encodes CASSLGSGNYEQYF. The rearrangement uses TRBV5-1 and TRBJ2-7, with a weak D call TRBD1 (5 bases). Germline CDR1 is SGHRS and CDR2 is YFSETQ. The length of the CDR3 is 14 residues. V was clipped by 0 bases and J by 3 bases, with 10 bases between them.

CDR3 DNA sequence: TGTGCCAGCAGAAGGACGTGGACCTACGAGCAGTACTTC. This translates into CASRRTWTYEQYF. The J gene is TRBJ2-7, the V gene TRBV2; D gene ambiguous. The ends were cut back, 6 bases at V and 2 bases at J, with 11 bases in the middle. Germline V gene sequence: CDR1 SNHLY, CDR2 FYNNEI. The CDR3 length is 13 residues.

This rearrangement joins TRBV7-2 to TRBJ2-3; D assignment may be TRBD1 or TRBD2 (5 bases each). V was trimmed by 5 bases and J by 1 base, leaving 19 bases between them. The CDR3 extends over 17 amino acids. Germline CDR1 SGHTA, CDR2 FQGNSA. CDR3 in DNA: TGTGCCAGCAGCCTTAAAGGGGAGCTAGGACGCACAGATACGCAGTATTTT. Translated: CASSLKGELGRTDTQYF.

This chain joins TRBV11-2 and TRBJ2-4, with D perhaps TRBD2 (6 bases). The ends were cut back, 4 bases at V and 0 bases at J, with 16 bases in the middle. In germline, CDR1 is SGHAT, CDR2 FQNNGV. The CDR3 loop spans 17 amino acids. CDR3 residues: CASSSGGTPPAKNIQYF. The CDR3 DNA is TGTGCCAGCAGCTCGGGCGGGACCCCACCAGCCAAAAACATTCAGTACTTC.

The rearrangement links TRBV29-1 to TRBJ1-5; 7 bases match TRBD1. The germline gives CDR1 SQVTM, CDR2 ANQGSEA. With 7 bases clipped from V and 4 bases from J, the junction kept 10 bases outside the gene matches. The CDR3 has 14 residues. For the CDR3, the DNA is TGCAGCGCTCTCACCGGGACAGAGAATCAGCCCCAGCATTTT. This translates into CSALTGTENQPQHF. Combining the CDR3 with reference TRBV29-1 and TRBJ1-5 gives the whole variable domain SAVISQKPSRDICQRGTSLTIQCQVDSQVTMMFWYRQQPGQSLTLIATANQGSEATYESGFVIDKFPISRPNLTFSTLTVSNMSPEDSSIYLCSALTGTENQPQHFGDGTRLSIL.

The rearrangement links TRBV13 to TRBJ2-1, with TRBD1 matching over 8 bases. Germline-derived CDR1 and CDR2 are PRHDT and FYEKMQ (reference sequence). V gave up 7 bases and J gave up 8 bases; unmatched junction bases: 13. CDR3 size: 15 residues. CDR3 sequence: CASTSGGLGYYEQFF. CDR3 in DNA: TGTGCCAGCACCTCAGGGGGCCTAGGGTATTATGAGCAGTTCTTC.

The chain has TRBV5-1 and TRBJ1-1; 7 nucleotides agree with TRBD1. V lost 4 bases, J lost 4 bases, and 10 bases stayed unmatched. The germline gives CDR1 SGHRS, CDR2 YFSETQ. There are 15 residues in the CDR3. CDR3 in amino acids: CASSHSVGTVTEAFF. Here the CDR3 DNA reads TGCGCCAGCAGCCACTCAGTCGGGACAGTCACTGAAGCTTTCTTT.

V gene TRBV7-9 combines with J gene TRBJ2-2, with 10 nucleotides matching TRBD2. The germline V gene has CDR1 SEHNR and CDR2 FQNEAQ (reference sequence). The V segment lost 5 bases and the J segment 5 bases; nucleotides outside the gene matches: 11. This CDR3 contains 17 residues. In DNA form, the CDR3 reads TGTGCCAGCAGCCCAAGAACTAGCGGGACCCATACCGGGGAGCTGTTTTTT. Translated: CASSPRTSGTHTGELFF.

The chain recombines TRBV5-4 with TRBJ2-5; weak D call: TRBD2 (6 bases). The V and J ends lost 4 bases and 5 bases respectively, with 15 bases between them. In germline, CDR1 is SGHNT, CDR2 YYREEE (reference sequence). The CDR3 is 14 amino acids. The CDR3 DNA reads as TGTGCCAGCAGCGGGGGGTCGGGGAGGGAGACCCAGTACTTC. This codes for CASSGGSGRETQYF. Full variable domain (rest looked up from reference TRBV5-4 and TRBJ2-5): ETGVTQSPTHLIKTRGQQVTLRCSSQSGHNTVSWYQQALGQGPQFIFQYYREEENGRGNFPPRFSGLQFPNYSSELNVNALELDDSALYLCASSGGSGRETQYFGPGTRLLVL.

This sequence joins TRBV5-6 and TRBJ1-5, with a weak D call TRBD1 (6 bases). The length of the CDR3 is 13 residues. Germline V gene sequence: CDR1 SGHDT, CDR2 YYEEEE. Trimming pared 0 bases from V and 15 bases from J, leaving 16 bases between. CDR3 residues: CASSLGGGPSPHF. The CDR3 coding sequence is TGTGCCAGCAGCTTGGGTGGGGGGCCAAGCCCGCATTTT.

About this clone: Other DNA variants within this sample encode the same CDR3. V is TRBV7-9 and J is TRBJ2-7; 7 positions agree with TRBD2. Trimming at V came to 3 bases and at J to 2 bases, leaving 4 bases not matched to a gene. The CDR3 sequence is 14 residues long. Germline V gene data show CDR1 as SEHNR and CDR2 as FQNEAQ (reference sequence). CDR3 DNA: TGTGCCAGCAGCTTCGGGGGAGGGCCCTACGAGCAGTACTTC. This translates into CASSFGGGPYEQYF.

The chain recombines TRBV7-2 with TRBJ1-2; D not resolved. The CDR3 runs to 16 residues. V lost 4 bases and J lost 0, with 15 bases in between. The germline V gene encodes CDR1 SGHTA and CDR2 FQGNSA. This CDR3 is CASSSPITVANYGYTF. CDR3 sequence (DNA): TGTGCCAGCAGCTCCCCCATAACAGTCGCTAACTATGGCTACACCTTC. Combining the CDR3 with reference TRBV7-2 and TRBJ1-2 gives the whole variable domain GAGVSQSPSNKVTEKGKDVELRCDPISGHTALYWYRQSLGQGLEFLIYFQGNSAPDKSGLPSDRFSAERTGGSVSTLTIQRTQQEDSAVYLCASSSPITVANYGYTFGSGTRLTVV.

The J gene is TRBJ1-5, the V gene TRBV6-5; maybe TRBD1 (6 bases). Germline V gene sequence: CDR1 MNHEY, CDR2 SVGAGI. The CDR3 totals 16 residues. Trimming shortened V by 4 bases and J by 7 bases, and 20 bases separated the two germline ends. The CDR3 reads CASSSTTQGGKQPQHF. The CDR3 DNA reads TGTGCCAGCAGTTCCACGACACAGGGTGGAAAGCAGCCCCAGCATTTT.

Here the CDR3 DNA reads TGTGCCAGCAGTTACCCCGGACTAGCGGGCTATGAGCAGTTCTTC. Amino acids: CASSYPGLAGYEQFF. This chain connects TRBV6-5 to TRBJ2-1; 11 positions agree with TRBD2. The CDR3 spans 15 residues. Germline V CDR1 and CDR2: MNHEY, SVGAGI. J lost 8 bases, V lost 2 bases, and 5 bases had no gene match.

This sequence joins TRBV7-9 and TRBJ2-7; 9 nucleotides line up with TRBD2. The CDR3 spans 15 residues. The germline V gene encodes CDR1 SEHNR and CDR2 FQNEAQ (reference sequence). V dropped 4 bases and J dropped 3; count of bases not matched to a gene: 7. The CDR3 protein is CASSSTRTSVYEQYF. CDR3 nucleotides: TGTGCCAGCAGCTCCACCCGGACTAGCGTCTACGAGCAGTACTTC.

The table lists this clone with a few counts. The chain employs TRBV6-5 and TRBJ1-3; D is undetermined. This CDR3 is 14 amino acids long. From germline, CDR1 is MNHEY and CDR2 SVGAGI. Deletions cut 11 bases from V and 4 bases from J, with 18 bases between. The CDR3 loop is CACRSGVKGNTIYF. CDR3 sequence (DNA): TGTGCCTGTCGGTCCGGGGTAAAAGGAAACACCATATATTTT.

This clone was counted once. The chain employs TRBV28 and TRBJ1-1; 9 bases are a match to TRBD1. The length of the CDR3 is 15 residues. V was pared by 0 bases and J by 6 bases, with 5 bases of the junction left unmatched. The germline V gene encodes CDR1 MDHEN and CDR2 SYDVKM. The DNA for the CDR3 is TGTGCCAGCAGTTTATGGGACAGGGGAGGGTCTGAAGCTTTCTTT. This sequence encodes CASSLWDRGGSEAFF.

The chain links TRBV18 to TRBJ2-7, with TRBD1 identical over 9 bases. V lost 3 bases to trimming and J lost 3 bases; unmatched junction nucleotides: 3. Germline-derived CDR1 and CDR2 are KGHSH and LQKENI. This CDR3 contains 14 residues. The CDR3 DNA is TGTGCCAGCTCACCGGGACAGGGTTTCTACGAGCAGTACTTC. Amino acids: CASSPGQGFYEQYF.

V gene TRBV15 combines with J gene TRBJ1-5; D not resolved. Per the germline V gene, CDR1 is LNHNV and CDR2 is YYDKDF (reference sequence). V was pared by 1 base and J by 0 bases, with 7 bases between. CDR3 length: 15 amino acids. The CDR3 DNA sequence: TGTGCCACCAGCAGAGTTTTGGGTAGCAATCAGCCCCAGCATTTT. It yields the protein CATSRVLGSNQPQHF.

J is TRBJ2-3 and V is TRBV7-9; either TRBD1 or TRBD2 may fit D (5 bases each). Germline V gene lookup returns CDR1 SEHNR and CDR2 FQNEAQ (reference sequence). The CDR3 consists of 14 residues. The V end was cut by 5 bases, the J end by 2 bases, with 11 bases between. CDR3 loop: CASSVGTNTDTQYF. The CDR3 DNA is TGTGCCAGCAGCGTAGGGACCAACACAGATACGCAGTATTTT. Filled out from reference TRBV7-9 and TRBJ2-3, the complete variable domain reads DTGVSQNPRHKITKRGQNVTFRCDPISEHNRLYWYRQTLGQGPEFLTYFQNEAQLEKSRLLSDRFSAERPKGSFSTLEIQRTEQGDSAMYLCASSVGTNTDTQYFGPGTRLTVL.

This sequence joins TRBV7-6 and TRBJ2-7; 14 bases map to TRBD2. Trimming at V came to 5 bases and at J to 1 base, leaving 10 bases not matched to a gene. This CDR3 has 18 amino acids. CDR1 and CDR2 (germline): SGHVS, FNYEAQ. DNA for the CDR3: TGTGCCAGCAGCCCGGTTAGGACTAGCGGGAGGACGTCCTACGAGCAGTACTTC. Residues: CASSPVRTSGRTSYEQYF.

CDR3 DNA sequence: TGTGCCAGTAGTATAGGAAGCGGGAGGTACACCGGGGAGCTGTTTTTT. Translating gives CASSIGSGRYTGELFF. The chain carries TRBV19 and TRBJ2-2; TRBD2 agrees at 9 bases. Germline V CDR1 and CDR2: LNHDA, SQIVND (reference sequence). V gave up 1 base and J gave up 3 bases; unmatched junction bases: 3. This CDR3 is built from 16 residues. The full variable domain, completed using reference TRBV19 and TRBJ2-2, is DGGITQSPKYLFRKEGQNVTLSCEQNLNHDAMYWYRQDPGQGLRLIYYSQIVNDFQKGDIAEGYSVSREKKESFPLTVTSAQKNPTAFYLCASSIGSGRYTGELFFGEGSRLTVL.

This clone has a single count. This chain uses TRBV19 with TRBJ2-1, with unresolved D. The CDR3 runs 13 residues. V was cut by 5 bases and J by 0 bases, with 5 bases left in between. Germline V gene data show CDR1 as LNHDA and CDR2 as SQIVND (reference sequence). The CDR3 sequence is CASSGISYNEQFF. CDR3 nucleotides: TGTGCCAGTAGTGGGATCTCCTACAATGAGCAGTTCTTC.

J is TRBJ2-1 and V is TRBV10-1, with 12 bases matching TRBD2. J gave up 5 bases and V 5 bases, and 4 bases lay outside the gene matches. There are 15 residues in the CDR3. Looked up from germline, CDR1 is WNHNN and CDR2 is SYGVQD (reference sequence). The CDR3 loop is CASSTRTSGNNEQFF. The CDR3 nucleotides are TGCGCCAGCAGTACTAGGACTAGCGGGAACAATGAGCAGTTCTTC.

In its sample, this clone was seen once. V usage is TRBV10-2 and J usage is TRBJ2-3; D not resolved. V was trimmed by 6 bases and J by 4 bases, leaving 14 bases between them. The CDR3 has 14 residues. In germline, CDR1 is WSHSY, CDR2 SAAADI. CDR3 protein: CASSPTLSPDTQYF. The CDR3 DNA reads TGCGCCAGCAGCCCAACCCTGAGCCCAGATACGCAGTATTTT.

The genes are TRBV30 and TRBJ1-1, with D possibly matching TRBD1 (5 bases). The CDR3 covers 14 residues. V lost 0 bases and J 1 base, leaving 9 bases between the germline ends. The germline V gene encodes CDR1 GTSNPN and CDR2 SVGIG (reference sequence). The CDR3 protein is CAWSVMGGNTEAFF. CDR3 coding DNA: TGTGCCTGGAGTGTAATGGGGGGGAACACTGAAGCTTTCTTT.

This sequence joins TRBV5-5 and TRBJ1-1; D ambiguous. Trimming removed 1 base at V and 0 bases at J, with 10 bases between. This CDR3 has 15 amino acids. Germline lookup yields CDR1 SGHKS and CDR2 YYEKEE (reference sequence). The CDR3 sequence: CASSLSSQMNTEAFF. The CDR3 DNA is TGTGCCAGCAGCTTGTCGTCCCAGATGAACACTGAAGCTTTCTTT.

The V and J genes are TRBV5-6 and TRBJ2-3, with 9 bases aligning to TRBD2. J lost 2 bases, V lost 1 base, and 5 bases had no gene match. The CDR3 contains 16 residues. Germline V CDR1 and CDR2: SGHDT, YYEEEE. CDR3 DNA sequence: TGTGCCAGCAGCTTGTCGCGGGGGGGCTTCACAGATACGCAGTATTTT. It yields the protein CASSLSRGGFTDTQYF. The full variable domain, completed using reference TRBV5-6 and TRBJ2-3, is DAGVTQSPTHLIKTRGQQVTLRCSPKSGHDTVSWYQQALGQGPQFIFQYYEEEERQRGNFPDRFSGHQFPNYSSELNVNALLLGDSALYLCASSLSRGGFTDTQYFGPGTRLTVL.